These T cell receptor beta chains were read from a single sample in a study of CD8+ T cells in alopecia areata. Libraries were prepared by immunoSEQ multiplex PCR; TCRdb keeps only in-frame clonotypes and omits some of them. This table holds approximately 180,000 clones, about 48% found once. Here the sequenced sample was CD8+ T cells sorted from blood, taken at week 24, from a patient treated with tofacitinib. The receptors here all came from a human donor with alopecia areata. Each CDR3 is given with its conserved first and last residue. The D gene is left open where the match is weak. Some rows have no size entry. The others give once, few or many, or a class for an expanded clone.

j_gene	abundance	v_gene	d_gene	CDR3nt	CDR3aa
TRBJ1-2	NA	TRBV6-4	TRBD1	TGTGCCAGCAGACCTGGACAGGGTTTTAACTATGGCTACACCTTC	CASRPGQGFNYGYTF
TRBJ2-3	NA	TRBV28	NA	TGTGCCAGCAGTTTATTGGCGGCTATCACAGATACGCAGTATTTT	CASSLLAAITDTQYF
TRBJ1-6	NA	TRBV27	NA	TGTGCCAGCAGTTTTGGGCCTAATTCACCCCTCCACTTT	CASSFGPNSPLHF
TRBJ1-5	few	TRBV5-6	NA	TGTGCCAGCAATGAGGCAGATTCCAATCAGCCCCAGCATTTT	CASNEADSNQPQHF
TRBJ1-1	NA	TRBV29-1	TRBD1	TGCAGCGCCGACAGGGGGGCTTTCTTT	CSADRGAFF
TRBJ2-7	NA	TRBV28	NA	TGTGCCAGCTCCCCTCACTCGAGCTCCTACGAGCAGTACTTC	CASSPHSSSYEQYF
TRBJ2-1	NA	TRBV5-1	NA	TGCGCCAGCAGCTGGCCGAGGGACACGATCAATGAGCAGTTCTTC	CASSWPRDTINEQFF
TRBJ2-7	few	TRBV12-5	NA	TGTGCTAGTGGTTTGGTACCTTCGCGCGAGCAGTACTTC	CASGLVPSREQYF
TRBJ2-1	NA	TRBV30	TRBD2	TGTGCCTGGAGTCCGCTAGCGGGGAATGAGCAGTTCTTC	CAWSPLAGNEQFF
TRBJ2-1	NA	TRBV11-3	TRBD1	TGTGCCAGCAGCCCGGGACAGGGAGGTGTCGATGAGCAGTTCTTC	CASSPGQGGVDEQFF
TRBJ1-2	NA	TRBV7-9	NA	TGTGCCAGCAGCGACTATTACGGGGACTTC	CASSDYYGDF
TRBJ1-4	few	TRBV25-1	NA	TGTGCCAGCAGTGAGAGGGACTTTGAAAAACTGTTTTTT	CASSERDFEKLFF
TRBJ2-7	NA	TRBV4-3	NA	TGCGCCAGCAGCCAAGGGTTCGGGGGGCCGTCCTACGAGCAGTACTTC	CASSQGFGGPSYEQYF
TRBJ2-1	NA	TRBV7-9	TRBD1	TGTGCCAGCAGCCCCGACCGGGACAGGGGTGTGGATGAGCAGTTCTTC	CASSPDRDRGVDEQFF
TRBJ2-3	NA	TRBV7-9	NA	TGTGCCAGCAGCTTCCAGGGAAGCACAGATACGCAGTATTTT	CASSFQGSTDTQYF
TRBJ1-5	NA	TRBV15	NA	TGTGCCACCAGCAGAGATCAGGGTAGCAATCAGCCCCAGCATTTT	CATSRDQGSNQPQHF
TRBJ2-1	NA	TRBV30	NA	TGTGCCTGGAGTTTCGGGGTCAATGAGCAGTTCTTC	CAWSFGVNEQFF
TRBJ2-7	few	TRBV29-1	TRBD1	TGCAGCGTCCAGACAGGGGGCTACGAGCAGTACTTC	CSVQTGGYEQYF
TRBJ2-7	once	TRBV30	TRBD2	TGTGCCTGGAGTCTGGCCGGGGGGTACGGCGAGCAGTACTTC	CAWSLAGGYGEQYF
TRBJ1-2	NA	TRBV7-9	TRBD1	TGTGCCAGCAGCTTATCATCTGCGGGACAGGGGGGCTATGGCTACACCTTC	CASSLSSAGQGGYGYTF
TRBJ2-2	NA	TRBV19	NA	TGTGCCAGTAGTCCTCGGGGCAGGGGGAACACCGGGGAGCTGTTTTTT	CASSPRGRGNTGELFF
TRBJ1-6	NA	TRBV7-2	NA	TGTGCCAGCAGCTTATATAGGGCGCGATCACCCCTCCACTTT	CASSLYRARSPLHF
TRBJ1-6	NA	TRBV27	NA	TGTGCCAGCACCCAGGGGTATAATTCACCCCTCCACTTT	CASTQGYNSPLHF
TRBJ2-3	NA	TRBV5-1	NA	TGCGCCAGCCTAGAACGGGGGCGCGACACAGATACGCAGTATTTT	CASLERGRDTDTQYF
TRBJ2-7	NA	TRBV5-6	TRBD2	TGTGCCAGCAGCTTGGACATGGGGAGGGCGACTTACGAGCAGTACTTC	CASSLDMGRATYEQYF
TRBJ2-1	few	TRBV7-6	TRBD1	TGTGCCAGCAGCCGAGGACAGGGAATGGGAAATGAGCAGTTCTTC	CASSRGQGMGNEQFF
TRBJ2-1	once	TRBV14	NA	TGTGCCAGCAGCCAAGAAGTCGGCGTGGAGCAGTTCTTC	CASSQEVGVEQFF
TRBJ2-3	NA	TRBV29-1	NA	TGCAGCGTGGTCAGTGGACAGAGCACAGATACGCAGTATTTT	CSVVSGQSTDTQYF
TRBJ1-1	NA	TRBV5-6	NA	TGTGCCAGCAGTCCCGGGGGCACTGAAGCTTTCTTT	CASSPGGTEAFF
TRBJ2-7	NA	TRBV28	TRBD1	TGTGCCAGCAGTTCGCCCAACCGGGACAGCCCCTACGAGCAGTACTTC	CASSSPNRDSPYEQYF
TRBJ2-2	NA	TRBV4-3	TRBD2	TGCGCCAGCAGCCAAGATCTGCCTAGCGGGGTGGAGAACACCGGGGAGCTGTTTTTT	CASSQDLPSGVENTGELFF
TRBJ2-7	NA	TRBV7-9	NA	TGTGCCAGCAGCCTACAGTCTACCTACGAGCAGTACTTC	CASSLQSTYEQYF
TRBJ2-3	few	TRBV2	TRBD1	TGTGCCAACTTCCCGGGACAGGGTTCGGATACGCAGTATTTT	CANFPGQGSDTQYF
TRBJ2-3	NA	TRBV15	TRBD2	TGTGCCACCAGCACCTTAGCGGGGGGGCCAACAGATACGCAGTATTTT	CATSTLAGGPTDTQYF
TRBJ1-2	few	TRBV29-1	TRBD1	TGCAGCGTTCCAGGGGGACAGCGAGAGGAGGCATGGGGCTACACCTTC	CSVPGGQREEAWGYTF
TRBJ1-1	NA	TRBV9	NA	TGTGCCAGCAGCGTAAAATCTGGGGGAACTGAAGCTTTCTTT	CASSVKSGGTEAFF
TRBJ1-1	NA	TRBV13	NA	TGTGCCAGCAGCTTAGGGGGGGCGAACACTGAAGCTTTCTTT	CASSLGGANTEAFF
TRBJ2-3	few	TRBV5-6	NA	TGTGCCAGCAGCTCGGCCCCCGGGGGCTTGGATACGCAGTATTTT	CASSSAPGGLDTQYF
TRBJ2-7	NA	TRBV11-2	TRBD2	TGTGCCAGCAGCTCCGGGGGGAGCTCCTACGAGCAGTACTTC	CASSSGGSSYEQYF
TRBJ1-4	NA	TRBV9	NA	TGTGCCAGCAGCGTAGGGGCGGGAGAAGAAAAACTGTTTTTT	CASSVGAGEEKLFF
TRBJ2-7	NA	TRBV30	NA	TGTGCCTGGAGTCCAGGGGTCTACGAGCAGTACTTC	CAWSPGVYEQYF
TRBJ1-1	NA	TRBV5-1	NA	TGCGCCAGCAGGCGTGGTAACACTGAAGCTTTCTTT	CASRRGNTEAFF
TRBJ2-3	NA	TRBV2	TRBD2	TGTGCCAGCAAGTCGGGGGGGCCTTGGGATACGCAGTATTTT	CASKSGGPWDTQYF
TRBJ1-5	NA	TRBV30	TRBD1	TGTGCCTGGAGGACAGGGAATCAGCCCCAGCATTTT	CAWRTGNQPQHF
TRBJ2-1	few	TRBV7-9	NA	TGTGCCAGCAGCGTGGGTGGGGCGTACAATGAGCAGTTCTTC	CASSVGGAYNEQFF
TRBJ1-2	NA	TRBV2	TRBD1	TGTGCCAGCAGTGTGGCGAGGACAGGGACTATAGATGGCTACACCTTC	CASSVARTGTIDGYTF
TRBJ2-7	NA	TRBV7-2	NA	TGTGCCAGCAGCCTAAAACCAGGATCCTACGAGCAGTACTTC	CASSLKPGSYEQYF
TRBJ2-1	NA	TRBV2	TRBD2	TGTGCCAGCACACAGCGGGGGAATGAGCAGTTCTTC	CASTQRGNEQFF
TRBJ2-5	NA	TRBV12-5	NA	TGTGCTAGTGGTTTGGTACGGGAGACCCAGTACTTC	CASGLVRETQYF